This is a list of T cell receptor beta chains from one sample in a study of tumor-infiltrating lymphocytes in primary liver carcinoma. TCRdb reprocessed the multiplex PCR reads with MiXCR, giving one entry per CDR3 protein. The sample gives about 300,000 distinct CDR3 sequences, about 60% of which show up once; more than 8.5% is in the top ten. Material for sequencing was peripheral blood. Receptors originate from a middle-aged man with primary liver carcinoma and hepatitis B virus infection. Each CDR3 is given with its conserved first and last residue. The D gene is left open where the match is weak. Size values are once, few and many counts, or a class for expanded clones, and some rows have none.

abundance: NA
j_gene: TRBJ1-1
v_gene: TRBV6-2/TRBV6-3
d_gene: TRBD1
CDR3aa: CASRALQGFTEALF
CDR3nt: TGTGCCAGCAGGGCCCTACAGGGGTTCACTGAAGCTCTCTTT

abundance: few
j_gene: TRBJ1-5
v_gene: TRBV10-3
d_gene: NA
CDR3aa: CAISESAGPQPQRF
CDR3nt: TGTGCCATCAGTGAGTCGGCAGGTCCTCAGCCCCAGCGTTTT

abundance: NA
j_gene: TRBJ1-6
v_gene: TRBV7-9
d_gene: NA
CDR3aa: CASSLEAVNSPLHF
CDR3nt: TGTGCCAGCAGCTTAGAGGCAGTCAATTCACCCCTCCACTTT

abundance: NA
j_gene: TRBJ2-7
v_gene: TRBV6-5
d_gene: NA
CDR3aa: CASRTGTREQYF
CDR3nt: TGTGCCAGCAGGACGGGGACTCGGGAGCAGTACTTC

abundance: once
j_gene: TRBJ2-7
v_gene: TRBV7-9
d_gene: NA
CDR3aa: CAISRSSGPGQGEQYF
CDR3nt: TGTGCCATCAGCCGATCTAGTGGACCCGGGCAGGGTGAGCAGTACTTC

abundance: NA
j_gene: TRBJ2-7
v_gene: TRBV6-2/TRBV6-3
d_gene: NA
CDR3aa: CAGSHIRNLSYEQYF
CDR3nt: TGTGCCGGCAGTCATATCAGGAATTTGTCCTACGAGCAGTACTTC

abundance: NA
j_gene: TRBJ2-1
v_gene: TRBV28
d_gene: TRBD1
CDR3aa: CASSSGTGTGPYNEQFF
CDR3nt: TGTGCCAGCAGTTCCGGAACCGGGACAGGGCCCTACAATGAGCAGTTCTTC

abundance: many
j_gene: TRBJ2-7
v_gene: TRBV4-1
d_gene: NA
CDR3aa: CASSQGLRDQSSYEQYF
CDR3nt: TGCGCCAGCAGCCAAGGGTTGAGGGATCAATCCTCCTACGAGCAGTACTTC

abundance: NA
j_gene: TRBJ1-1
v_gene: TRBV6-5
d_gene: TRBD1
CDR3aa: CASRLGQGPGEAFF
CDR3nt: TGTGCCAGCAGGTTAGGACAGGGGCCGGGTGAAGCTTTCTTT

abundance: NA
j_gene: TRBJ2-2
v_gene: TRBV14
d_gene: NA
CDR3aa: CASSPALTSRELSF
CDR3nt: TGTGCCAGCAGCCCAGCCCTGACCAGCAGGGAGCTGTCTTTT

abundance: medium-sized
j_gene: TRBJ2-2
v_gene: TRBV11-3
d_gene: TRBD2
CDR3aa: CASSLGRIAGGNTGELFF
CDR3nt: TGTGCCAGCAGCTTAGGGCGGATAGCGGGAGGGAACACCGGGGAGCTGTTTTTT

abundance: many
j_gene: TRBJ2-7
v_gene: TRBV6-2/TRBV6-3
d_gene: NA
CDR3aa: CASSRQYEQYF
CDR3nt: TGTGCCAGCAGCAGACAGTACGAGCAGTACTTC

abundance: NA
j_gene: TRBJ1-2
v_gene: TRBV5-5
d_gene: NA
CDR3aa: CASTEDPFRGYTF
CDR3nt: TGTGCCAGCACCGAGGACCCCTTTCGTGGCTACACCTTC

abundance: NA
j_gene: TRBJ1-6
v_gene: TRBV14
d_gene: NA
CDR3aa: CASSQLSSYNSPLHF
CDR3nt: TGTGCCAGCAGCCAACTGAGCTCCTATAATTCACCCCTCCACTTT

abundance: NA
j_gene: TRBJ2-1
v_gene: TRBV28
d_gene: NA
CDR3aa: CASGSGTSLLSSYNEQFF
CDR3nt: TGTGCCAGCGGTTCCGGGACAAGCCTGTTGAGCTCCTACAATGAGCAGTTCTTC

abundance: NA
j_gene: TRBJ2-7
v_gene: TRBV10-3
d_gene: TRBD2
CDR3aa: CAISEGISGRPEQYF
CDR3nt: TGTGCCATCAGTGAGGGGATTAGCGGGAGACCCGAGCAGTACTTC

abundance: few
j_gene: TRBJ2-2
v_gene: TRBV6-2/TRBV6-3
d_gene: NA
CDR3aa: CASSALPGQANTGELFF
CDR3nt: TGTGCCAGCAGTGCACTGCCGGGACAAGCGAACACCGGGGAGCTGTTTTTT

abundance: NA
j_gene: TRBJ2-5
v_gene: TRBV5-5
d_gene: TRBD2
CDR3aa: CASSRPGLVESQYF
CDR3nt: TGTGCCAGCAGCCGGCCGGGACTAGTTGAGTCCCAGTACTTC

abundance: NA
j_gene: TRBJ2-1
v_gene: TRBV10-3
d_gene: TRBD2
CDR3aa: CAVSGGGRNPYNEQFF
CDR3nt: TGTGCCGTCAGTGGGGGCGGGAGGAATCCCTACAATGAGCAGTTCTTC

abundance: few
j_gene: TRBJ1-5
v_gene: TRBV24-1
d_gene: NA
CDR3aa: CATSESGDNQPQHF
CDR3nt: TGTGCCACCAGTGAGTCAGGGGACAATCAGCCCCAGCATTTT

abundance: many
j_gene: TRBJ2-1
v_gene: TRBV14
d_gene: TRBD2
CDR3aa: CASSQDRIVAGGLVF
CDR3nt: TGTGCCAGCAGCCAAGATCGAATAGTAGCGGGAGGTTTGGTCTTC

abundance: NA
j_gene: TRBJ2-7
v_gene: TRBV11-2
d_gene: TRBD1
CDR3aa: CASSSTGPTGGGYF
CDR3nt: TGTGCCAGCAGTTCCACCGGTCCCACAGGGGGCGGTTACTTC

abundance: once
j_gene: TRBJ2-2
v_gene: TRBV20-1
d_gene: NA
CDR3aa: CSARVVGQGTGELFF
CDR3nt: TGCAGTGCTAGGGTCGTGGGGCAGGGGACCGGGGAGCTGTTTTTT

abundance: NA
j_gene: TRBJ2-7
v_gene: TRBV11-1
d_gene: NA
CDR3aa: CVSSLGPARESSYEQYF
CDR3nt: TGTGTCAGCAGCTTAGGGCCGGCGCGTGAAAGCTCCTACGAGCAGTATTTC

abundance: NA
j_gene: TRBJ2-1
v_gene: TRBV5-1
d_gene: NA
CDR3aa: CASGLMAAYDEQFF
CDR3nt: TGCGCCAGCGGCTTGATGGCGGCCTACGATGAGCAGTTCTTC

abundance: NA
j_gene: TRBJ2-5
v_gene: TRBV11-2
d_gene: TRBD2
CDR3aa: CAVTSGKGVETQYF
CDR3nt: TGTGCCGTTACTAGCGGTAAGGGTGTAGAGACCCAGTACTTC

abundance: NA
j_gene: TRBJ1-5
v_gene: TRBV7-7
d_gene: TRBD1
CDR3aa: CASSLAGRGGQPQHF
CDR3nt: TGTGCCAGCAGCTTAGCGGGCAGGGGGGGACAGCCCCAGCATTTT

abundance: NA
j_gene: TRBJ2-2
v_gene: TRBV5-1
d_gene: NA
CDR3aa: CASSLALGANGELFF
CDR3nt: TGCGCCAGCAGCTTGGCTCTGGGGGCGAACGGGGAGCTGTTTTTT

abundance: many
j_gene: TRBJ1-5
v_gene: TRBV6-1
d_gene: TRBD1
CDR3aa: CASSGRQGISNQPQHF
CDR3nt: TGTGCCAGCAGTGGGCGACAGGGAATTAGCAATCAGCCCCAGCATTTT

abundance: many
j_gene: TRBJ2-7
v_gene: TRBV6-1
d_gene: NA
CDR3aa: CASRTTYEQYF
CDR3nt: TGTGCCAGCAGGACAACCTACGAGCAGTACTTC